This T cell receptor beta chain was sequenced during a study of CD8+CD57+ T cells in acquired aplastic anemia. Across the whole study: Mean DNA quantity obtained from sorted CD4+ and CD8+ cells was around 3.2 ug. General study results and limits: Approximately 27 CD8+ CDR3 sequences occurred in both the patients and the controls.

Sequencing involved patients with CD8+CD57+ cell expansion previously shown by flow cytometry. The use of genomic DNA as template underpinned the TCR beta VDJ and CDR3 profiling. TCRdb called the reads again in MiXCR, with one record for every CDR3 protein. Of 110,000 or so distinct CDR3 sequences in the sample, about 60% were seen once. There are many counts of this clonotype. Its matching antigen is unknown. V lost 3 bases and J lost 6, with 21 bases in between. Germline lookup yields CDR1 DFQATT and CDR2 SNEGSKA (reference sequence). CDR3 length: 16 residues. Material: sorted CD4+, CD8+, or CD8+CD57+ T cells (not recorded which) from PBMCs. The sequence came from a human donor with aplastic anemia. The J gene is TRBJ2-1, the V gene TRBV20-1; TRBD2 is a possible D gene (6 bases). CDR3 residues: CSARGGGAGMVNEQFF. CDR3 in DNA: TGCAGTGCTAGGGGGGGAGGAGCGGGTATGGTCAATGAGCAGTTCTTC.